One T cell receptor (beta chain) is described in this entry. What it recognizes is unknown. Germline loops: CDR1 SEHNR, CDR2 FQNEAQ (reference sequence). V was clipped by 1 base and J by 9 bases; unmatched bases: 7. The CDR3 covers 14 residues. The entry originates in a study of cytomegalovirus exposure and HLA in healthy donors. Study summary: Inside one of the first data releases sat about 85 million unique TCRs taken from HLA-typed donors. General observations from the study: A later analysis revealed that TCR association rates differed between HLA loci, peaking at DRB1 and bottoming out at HLA-C. Another analysis was done later, and it associated more than 15,000 TCR beta sequences with HLA alleles at 0.05 false discovery rate.

With 60 Vbeta and 13 Jbeta primers, the PCR was carried out. Produced via immunoSEQ multiplex PCR; TCRdb's table is partial and in-frame only. The sample has hundreds of thousands of clones, roughly 89% seen once. V gene TRBV7-9 combines with J gene TRBJ2-7; 9 bases agree with TRBD1. The clonotype originates from a woman aged 18 to 35 in good health and CMV-seronegative. The specimen was PBMCs. The CDR3 region is CASSLDGDRAGQYF. The DNA of the CDR3 is TGTGCCAGCAGCTTAGATGGGGACAGGGCAGGGCAGTACTTC.